This T cell receptor beta chain was retrieved from a study of blood T cells in healthy people across ages. This CDR3 has 15 amino acids. Trimming left V 4 bases short and J 0 bases short, with 13 bases between. Germline V gene sequence: CDR1 SGHDT, CDR2 YYEEEE. The authors ran a second PCR of roughly 6 to 11 cycles using a sample-barcoded 5' primer and a J-beta primer mix. TCRdb used MiXCR to reprocess the 5' RACE reads, holding one entry per CDR3 protein. The sample has just under 900,000 distinct CDR3 sequences, less than 35% seen once; the top ten hold roughly 17%. The chain combines TRBV5-6 with TRBJ1-1; D unresolved. The TCR sequence derives from a woman aged 80 or older in good health. The sequencing input was blood. The CDR3 DNA reads TGTGCCAGCAGCGAGCGCATGGCACTGAACACTGAAGCTTTCTTT. Protein: CASSERMALNTEAFF. Drawing the rest from reference TRBV5-6 and TRBJ1-1, the complete variable domain is DAGVTQSPTHLIKTRGQQVTLRCSPKSGHDTVSWYQQALGQGPQFIFQYYEEEERQRGNFPDRFSGHQFPNYSSELNVNALLLGDSALYLCASSERMALNTEAFFGQGTRLTVV.